One sample yielded the 25 T cell receptor beta chains listed below, sequenced in a study of Ad26.COV2.S vaccination and SARS-CoV-2 variants listed by TCRdb under 2021. Library method: the immunoSEQ multiplex PCR assay. The immuneACCESS repertoire file appears here via TCRdb, limited to in-frame rearrangements. These files lack a portion of the clones; in checked studies, under half of the deficit traces to unresolved V genes, and the cause of the others is not known. Here the sample has roughly 700,000 clones; roughly 90% occur a single time. Roughly 1.5% of the sample is held by the ten biggest clonotypes. The treatment or condition tag for this specimen amounts to: some 20 received Ad26.COV2.S at low or high dose, single or two shots; 5 received placebo; per-sample allocation not given. Repertoires of vaccine and placebo recipients were sequenced from samples collected on day 63 after the first injection.

The material sequenced was peripheral blood, taken in a trial of Ad26.COV2.S vaccine versus placebo. These receptor sequences come from a person aged 18-60 years who received the Ad26.COV2.S COVID-19 vaccine or a placebo.

This chain uses TRBV19 with TRBJ2-3; no definite D call. There are 14 residues in the CDR3. With 4 bases removed from V and 0 bases from J, the gap between germline ends came to 8 bases. Germline V gene lookup returns CDR1 LNHDA and CDR2 SQIVND (reference sequence). This CDR3 reads CASSTGRSTDTQYF. Here the CDR3 DNA reads TGTGCCAGTAGTACGGGTAGGAGCACAGATACGCAGTATTTT.

The chain recombines TRBV24-1 with TRBJ2-1; maybe TRBD2 (5 bases). This CDR3 contains 14 residues. V gave up 6 bases and J gave up 14 bases, with 22 bases separating them. Germline V gene sequence: CDR1 KGHDR, CDR2 SFDVKD. In DNA, the CDR3 is TGTGCCACCAGTTTCAGTGCCGAGGCCGGGGAAAAGTTCTTC. This translates into CATSFSAEAGEKFF.

CDR3 in DNA: TGTGCCAGCAGCAACCTGCTGACAGGGTCGACAGAGACCCAGTACTTC. Residues: CASSNLLTGSTETQYF. The chain uses TRBV11-1 and TRBJ2-5; 7 bases line up with TRBD1. CDR1 and CDR2 (germline): SGHAT, FQDESV (reference sequence). The ends lost 5 bases at V and 4 bases at J; junction bases unmatched: 13. CDR3 length: 16 residues.

The chain recombines TRBV10-3 with TRBJ2-2; possible D gene TRBD1, 6 bases. V shed 1 base and J shed 2 bases, with 11 bases lying between them. Germline-derived CDR1 and CDR2 are ENHRY and SYGVKD. The CDR3 length is 16 residues. CDR3 sequence reads: CAISEFGDINTGELFF. CDR3 coding DNA: TGTGCCATCAGTGAGTTCGGGGACATCAACACCGGGGAGCTGTTTTTT.

Here the CDR3 reads CASSVRGQYSYEQYF. The CDR3, as DNA: TGCGCCAGCAGCGTCCGAGGACAGTATTCCTACGAGCAGTACTTC. The rearrangement uses TRBV5-1 and TRBJ2-7; D is possibly TRBD1 (6 bases). V was cut by 4 bases and J by 1 base, with 15 bases left in between. This CDR3 has 15 residues. Germline lookup yields CDR1 SGHRS and CDR2 YFSETQ.

The chain has TRBV7-9 and TRBJ2-1; D is ambiguous. CDR1 SEHNR and CDR2 FQNEAQ come from the germline V gene (reference sequence). V dropped 8 bases and J dropped 3 bases, with 11 bases sitting between them. CDR3 size: 13 residues. The DNA of the CDR3 is TGTGCCAGCGGCAGCCTGGGCTACAATGAGCAGTTCTTC. Its protein is CASGSLGYNEQFF. The variable domain in full, completed from reference TRBV7-9 and TRBJ2-1, reads DTGVSQNPRHKITKRGQNVTFRCDPISEHNRLYWYRQTLGQGPEFLTYFQNEAQLEKSRLLSDRFSAERPKGSFSTLEIQRTEQGDSAMYLCASGSLGYNEQFFGPGTRLTVL.

The chain joins TRBV6-6 to TRBJ1-4, with a possible D match to TRBD1 (6 bases). The V end lost 5 bases, the J end lost 8 bases, and 18 bases lay between the germline ends. The CDR3 spans 15 residues. Germline V gives CDR1 MNHNY, CDR2 SVGAGI (reference sequence). Here the CDR3 reads CASSRTTGLAEKLFF. CDR3 DNA: TGTGCCAGCAGTCGGACCACAGGGTTGGCCGAAAAACTGTTTTTT.

V usage is TRBV6-5 and J usage is TRBJ2-5, with TRBD1 matching 10 bases. The CDR3 has 15 amino acids. Germline V gene data show CDR1 as MNHEY and CDR2 as SVGAGI. The V gene end was trimmed by 7 bases and the J gene end by 5 bases; junction bases not matched to a gene: 10. The CDR3 sequence: CASTIGGQGMETQYF. CDR3 nucleotides: TGTGCCAGCACCATCGGGGGACAGGGGATGGAGACCCAGTACTTC.

This chain links TRBV2 with TRBJ1-1, with TRBD1 matching 12 bases. The trim removed 8 bases at V and 1 base at J, leaving 8 bases unmatched. There are 16 residues in the CDR3. Per the germline V gene, CDR1 is SNHLY and CDR2 is FYNNEI. CDR3 nucleotides: TGTGCCAGCGGGGACAGGGGGCATGGAAGGAACACTGAAGCTTTCTTT. This gives the protein CASGDRGHGRNTEAFF.

This clone appeared once. This chain connects TRBV11-3 to TRBJ2-3; no reliable D call. The CDR3 has 12 amino acids. Germline CDR1 and CDR2: SGHNT and YENEEA. Trimming shortened V by 0 bases and J by 7 bases, and 5 bases separated the two germline ends. This CDR3 is CASSLEGYTQYF. The CDR3 nucleotides read TGTGCCAGCAGCTTAGAGGGTTATACGCAGTATTTT.

The V call is TRBV2, the J call TRBJ2-7, with D possibly TRBD1 on 5 matching bases. V dropped 7 bases and J dropped 3 bases, with 10 bases sitting between them. This CDR3 comprises 12 residues. Germline values: CDR1 SNHLY, CDR2 FYNNEI. The CDR3 loop is CASTTDSYEQYF. CDR3 nucleotide sequence: TGTGCCAGCACCACCGACAGCTACGAGCAGTACTTC.

This chain uses TRBV24-1 with TRBJ2-5, with D perhaps TRBD1 or TRBD2 (5 bases each). The CDR3 spans 15 residues. The germline V and J ends were trimmed by 5 bases and 3 bases, with 15 bases remaining between them. CDR1 and CDR2 from the germline V gene are KGHDR and SFDVKD. The CDR3 loop is CATSVPRGAKETQYF. The CDR3 DNA reads as TGTGCCACCAGTGTCCCGAGGGGAGCAAAAGAGACCCAGTACTTC.

The CDR3 loop is CASSNAGASYNEQFF. The CDR3 DNA follows: TGTGCCAGCAGTAACGCGGGGGCCTCCTACAATGAGCAGTTCTTC. The chain employs TRBV6-5 and TRBJ2-1; TRBD2 might be the D (7 bases). Germline-derived CDR1 and CDR2 are MNHEY and SVGAGI. The CDR3 consists of 15 residues. Trimming left V 5 bases short and J 0 bases short, with 11 bases between.

The chain has TRBV7-2 and TRBJ2-1; TRBD1 matches at 9 bases. Germline V gives CDR1 SGHTA, CDR2 FQGNSA. This CDR3 is 16 amino acids long. V lost 2 bases to trimming and J lost 5 bases; unmatched junction nucleotides: 7. The CDR3 nucleotides are TGTGCCAGCAGCTTAACTCTATGGACAGGGGACAATGAGCAGTTCTTC. It is translated as CASSLTLWTGDNEQFF.

The chain carries TRBV9 and TRBJ2-1; TRBD2 matches 12 bases. The V segment lost 2 bases and the J segment 4 bases; nucleotides outside the gene matches: 4. The germline V gene has CDR1 SGDLS and CDR2 YYNGEE. This CDR3 comprises 16 residues. The CDR3: CASSVETSGGYNEQFF. As DNA, the CDR3 is TGTGCCAGCAGCGTCGAAACTAGCGGGGGGTACAATGAGCAGTTCTTC.

Of note for this clone: The sample contains more than one DNA sequence encoding this CDR3. The rearrangement joins TRBV9 to TRBJ1-4, with 7 bases lining up with TRBD1. The germline gives CDR1 SGDLS, CDR2 YYNGEE. J gave up 5 bases and V 0 bases, and 4 bases lay outside the gene matches. The CDR3 has 15 residues. In nucleotides, the CDR3 is TGTGCCAGCAGCGTAGAGGGCAGGGGGAATGAAAAACTGTTTTTT. It yields the protein CASSVEGRGNEKLFF.

The rearrangement joins TRBV27 to TRBJ1-2; 9 positions agree with TRBD1. Germline V lookup: CDR1 MNHEY, CDR2 SMNVEV (reference sequence). Trimming at V came to 4 bases and at J to 2 bases, leaving 5 bases not matched to a gene. The CDR3 contains 15 residues. The CDR3 reads CASSSAGTGNYGYTF. The CDR3 DNA follows: TGTGCCAGCAGTTCAGCCGGGACAGGGAACTATGGCTACACCTTC.

The chain employs TRBV7-6 and TRBJ2-5, with 13 bases matching TRBD2. The V gene's germline CDR1 is SGHVS and CDR2 FNYEAQ. The J segment lost 3 bases and the V segment lost 4 bases, leaving 5 bases of the junction unmatched. This CDR3 spans 16 amino acids. CDR3 coding DNA: TGTGCCAGCAGCTCCCGACTAGCGGGAGGAAAAGAGACCCAGTACTTC. Its protein is CASSSRLAGGKETQYF.

The chain uses TRBV3-1 (or the pseudogene TRBV3-2) and TRBJ2-7, with a weak D call TRBD1 (6 bases). CDR1 is LGHDT, CDR2 YNNKEL, per germline (reference sequence). This CDR3 is 13 amino acids long. Trimming took off 0 bases at V and 4 bases at J, with 7 bases between the two ends. The CDR3 reads CASSQEDSYEQYF. For the CDR3, the DNA is TGTGCCAGCAGCCAAGAGGACAGTTACGAGCAGTACTTC.

The V and J genes are TRBV5-1 and TRBJ2-1, with D possibly matching TRBD2 (5 bases). Per the germline V gene, CDR1 is SGHRS and CDR2 is YFSETQ. Between the trimmed V and J ends, which lost 1 base and 8 bases, there was a span of 7 bases. The CDR3 runs to 12 residues. In DNA, the CDR3 is TGCGCCAGCAGCTTGTCGAGGGATGAGCAGTTCTTC. This gives the protein CASSLSRDEQFF.

The V and J genes are TRBV6-1 and TRBJ1-3; 7 bases match TRBD1. The V segment lost 2 bases and the J segment 8 bases; nucleotides outside the gene matches: 15. From germline, CDR1 is MNHNS and CDR2 SASEGT. CDR3 size: 17 residues. CDR3 DNA: TGTGCCAGCAGTGAACTCGGGACAGCGGCCGTGAGAGACACCATATATTTT. Its translation: CASSELGTAAVRDTIYF.

This clone was observed a handful of times. This chain uses TRBV9 with TRBJ2-2; D unresolved. Trimming left V 0 bases short and J 4 bases short, with 7 bases between. The CDR3 sequence is 14 residues long. Germline assignment: CDR1 SGDLS and CDR2 YYNGEE. CDR3 residues: CASSVGDITGELFF. CDR3 bases: TGTGCCAGCAGCGTAGGAGACATCACCGGGGAGCTGTTTTTT.

J is TRBJ1-2 and V is TRBV27; 11 nucleotides agree with TRBD1. This CDR3 is 19 amino acids long. J gave up 2 bases and V 4 bases, and 15 bases lay outside the gene matches. The germline V gene encodes CDR1 MNHEY and CDR2 SMNVEV (reference sequence). The CDR3 nucleotides are TGTGCCAGCAGTTCCAGAGACCCGGGACAGGGGGATTGGAACTATGGCTACACCTTC. Translating gives CASSSRDPGQGDWNYGYTF.

The chain recombines TRBV6-6 with TRBJ2-1; TRBD2 agrees at 7 bases. V lost 6 bases and J lost 5; bases outside the gene matches: 10. Germline-derived CDR1 and CDR2 are MNHNY and SVGAGI (reference sequence). The length of the CDR3 is 15 residues. The CDR3 region is CASRKEAGRHNEQFF. The DNA of the CDR3 is TGTGCCAGCAGAAAAGAAGCGGGGAGACACAATGAGCAGTTCTTC.

The genes are TRBV11-3 and TRBJ1-1; 8 positions match TRBD1. This CDR3 has 13 residues. The V and J ends lost 5 bases and 5 bases, in that order; junction bases with no gene match: 4. Germline CDR1 and CDR2: SGHNT and YENEEA. Here the CDR3 reads CASSPGTGTEAFF. The CDR3 DNA sequence: TGTGCCAGCAGCCCTGGGACAGGAACTGAAGCTTTCTTT. The complete variable domain, with remaining parts taken from reference TRBV11-3 and TRBJ1-1, reads EAGVVQSPRYKIIEKKQPVAFWCNPISGHNTLYWYLQNLGQGPELLIRYENEEAVDDSQLPKDRFSAERLKGVDSTLKIQPAELGDSAVYLCASSPGTGTEAFFGQGTRLTVV.